The entry that follows covers one T cell receptor (beta chain) sequence. Its target is not known. The germline V gene has CDR1 MNHEY and CDR2 SMNVEV (reference sequence). V was pared by 4 bases and J by 1 base, with 10 bases between. The CDR3 is 14 amino acids. The data are from a study of T cell responses to AZD1222 COVID-19 vaccine. General study results and limits: Nearly half of spike-specific TCRs reportedly target unmutated variant regions.

TCRdb's copy holds only in-frame clones and misses some; the assay was immunoSEQ multiplex PCR. Of fewer than 100,000 clones in the sample, around 87% were seen once. This TCR derives from an adult in good health. The rearrangement joins TRBV27 to TRBJ1-1; D unclear. Sequenced here: peripheral blood, sampled on day 0 of AZD1222 vaccination. The CDR3 reads CASSSPPENTEAFF. CDR3 nucleotides: TGTGCCAGCAGTTCACCACCAGAGAACACTGAAGCTTTCTTT.